Below are 14 T cell receptor beta chains sequenced from a single sample in a study of blood T cell repertoires in COVID-19 (dated by TCRdb to 2020 to 2022). The library was produced with the immunoSEQ multiplex PCR assay. Entries here come from immuneACCESS through TCRdb and include only in-frame sequences with V and J called. Some clones fail to appear in such tables; in the studies checked, an unresolved V gene covers under half of the shortfall, and the cause of the remainder is unknown. The sample includes around 80,000 clones, with approximately 80% observed a single time. The ten largest clones capture approximately 12% of the sample. Material for sequencing was peripheral blood. The receptors were sampled from a man aged 80 or over with acute or convalescent COVID-19.

The chain links TRBV5-1 to TRBJ1-5, with D possibly being TRBD1 (6 bases). V was trimmed by 1 base and J by 0 bases, leaving 11 bases between them. Germline V gene data show CDR1 as SGHRS and CDR2 as YFSETQ. The CDR3 spans 16 residues. The CDR3 bases are TGCGCCAGCAGCTTGTTAGGGGGAAATAGCAATCAGCCCCAGCATTTT. This sequence encodes CASSLLGGNSNQPQHF.

J is TRBJ2-6 and V is TRBV6-5; maybe TRBD1 (5 bases). Per the germline V gene, CDR1 is MNHEY and CDR2 is SVGAGI. Between the trimmed V and J ends, which lost 8 bases and 0 bases, there was a span of 5 bases. This CDR3 contains 13 residues. The CDR3 nucleotides are TGTGCCAGCCAGGGCTCTGGGGCCAACGTCCTGACTTTC. Its protein is CASQGSGANVLTF.

The rearrangement links TRBV19 to TRBJ1-5; D remains unclear. Germline CDR1 and CDR2: LNHDA and SQIVND (reference sequence). This CDR3 is built from 13 residues. Trimming took off 4 bases at V and 3 bases at J, with 7 bases between the two ends. DNA for the CDR3: TGTGCCAGTAGTACTTTAGTCAATCAGCCCCAGCATTTT. Translated: CASSTLVNQPQHF.

The rearrangement links TRBV5-5 to TRBJ1-4, with TRBD1 matching over 10 bases. J gave up 8 bases and V 3 bases, and 7 bases lay outside the gene matches. The CDR3 covers 15 residues. Germline-derived CDR1 and CDR2 are SGHKS and YYEKEE (reference sequence). CDR3 nucleotides: TGTGCCAGCAGCTCCGGGACAGGGGTAGGAGAAAAACTGTTTTTT. Protein: CASSSGTGVGEKLFF.

This clone was counted a few times. V gene TRBV5-4 combines with J gene TRBJ1-2, with no clear D. The germline V gene has CDR1 SGHNT and CDR2 YYREEE (reference sequence). The CDR3 has 14 residues. Trimming cost V 2 bases and J 5 bases, with 13 bases left between them. CDR3 sequence reads: CASSLFQTEYGYTF. The CDR3 bases are TGTGCCAGCAGCTTATTTCAGACTGAATATGGCTACACCTTC.

The chain employs TRBV7-8 and TRBJ1-4, with D possibly being TRBD1 (5 bases). Germline V gene sequence: CDR1 SGHVS, CDR2 FQNEAQ. The CDR3 is 14 residues long. Trimming removed 1 base at V and 5 bases at J, with 8 bases between. The CDR3 reads CASSLGTINEKLFF. The CDR3, as DNA: TGTGCCAGCAGCTTAGGGACAATAAATGAAAAACTGTTTTTT. Variable domain in full (rest from reference TRBV7-8 and TRBJ1-4): GAGVSQSPRYKVAKRGQDVALRCDPISGHVSLFWYQQALGQGPEFLTYFQNEAQLDKSGLPSDRFFAERPEGSVSTLKIQRTQQEDSAVYLCASSLGTINEKLFFGSGTQLSVL.

V gene TRBV18 combines with J gene TRBJ1-2; 11 bases are a match to TRBD1. V shed 0 bases, J shed 4 bases, and the junction held 7 bases outside the gene matches. The CDR3 spans 17 residues. Per the germline V gene, CDR1 is KGHSH and CDR2 is LQKENI. CDR3 coding DNA: TGTGCCAGCTCACCACCGTGGACAGGGGGCGAAGGCTATGGCTACACCTTC. Encoded protein: CASSPPWTGGEGYGYTF.

This chain uses TRBV2 with TRBJ1-5; 7 nucleotides align to TRBD1. The germline CDR1 and CDR2 sequences are SNHLY and FYNNEI. The CDR3 sequence is 14 residues long. J gave up 10 bases and V 3 bases, and 9 bases lay outside the gene matches. For the CDR3, the DNA is TGTGCCAGCAGTGACACAGGGGCACGGGGACCCCAGCATTTT. Protein product: CASSDTGARGPQHF. Full variable domain (outside the CDR3, taken from reference TRBV2 and TRBJ1-5): EPEVTQTPSHQVTQMGQEVILRCVPISNHLYFYWYRQILGQKVEFLVSFYNNEISEKSEIFDDQFSVERPDGSNFTLKIRSTKLEDSAMYFCASSDTGARGPQHFGDGTRLSIL.

This sequence joins TRBV9 and TRBJ2-5; possibly TRBD1 for D (5 bases). Trimming pared 4 bases from V and 5 bases from J, leaving 12 bases between. There are 13 residues in the CDR3. Germline V gene data show CDR1 as SGDLS and CDR2 as YYNGEE. The CDR3 DNA is TGTGCCAGCAGCACTCAGGGTTTGGAGACCCAGTACTTC. Protein sequence: CASSTQGLETQYF.

This clone has ten or more counts. The sample holds other DNA sequences that translate to the same CDR3. The chain has TRBV12-3 or TRBV12-4 and TRBJ1-1; D is ambiguous. V lost 5 bases and J lost 1, with 8 bases in between. The CDR3 spans 13 residues. The CDR3 loop reads CASSSVRNTEAFF. DNA of the CDR3: TGTGCCAGCAGTAGTGTCAGGAACACTGAAGCTTTCTTT.

The chain recombines TRBV11-3 with TRBJ1-3; D remains ambiguous. The CDR3 is 12 residues long. The V gene lost 3 bases and the J gene lost 9 bases, with 9 bases spanning the gap. The germline CDR1 and CDR2 sequences are SGHNT and YENEEA. The CDR3 DNA reads TGTGCCAGCAGCTTGGAAGGGAGCACCATATATTTT. Translating it yields CASSLEGSTIYF.

The CDR3 spells CASSILQQGTNYGYTF. The CDR3 coding sequence is TGTGCCAGTAGTATCCTTCAACAGGGTACTAACTATGGCTACACCTTC. The rearrangement uses TRBV19 and TRBJ1-2, with a possible D match to TRBD1 (6 bases). Looked up from germline, CDR1 is LNHDA and CDR2 is SQIVND (reference sequence). This CDR3 is 16 amino acids long. V dropped 3 bases and J dropped 0 bases, with 14 bases sitting between them. Variable domain in full (rest from reference TRBV19 and TRBJ1-2): DGGITQSPKYLFRKEGQNVTLSCEQNLNHDAMYWYRQDPGQGLRLIYYSQIVNDFQKGDIAEGYSVSREKKESFPLTVTSAQKNPTAFYLCASSILQQGTNYGYTFGSGTRLTVV.

This rearrangement joins TRBV9 to TRBJ2-6; 9 nucleotides agree with TRBD1. This CDR3 has 16 residues. V dropped 0 bases and J dropped 4; count of bases not matched to a gene: 2. CDR1 and CDR2 (germline): SGDLS, YYNGEE. CDR3 protein: CASSVDRGHGANVLTF. The CDR3 region has the DNA TGTGCCAGCAGCGTAGACAGGGGGCACGGGGCCAACGTCCTGACTTTC.

The sample holds a few counts of this clone. The J gene is TRBJ1-2, the V gene TRBV7-9; D unclear. Germline V CDR1 and CDR2: SEHNR, FQNEAQ (reference sequence). V was clipped by 1 base and J by 4 bases, with 4 bases between them. The CDR3 covers 12 residues. The CDR3 here is CASSLDGYGYTF. CDR3 nucleotides: TGTGCCAGCAGCTTAGACGGCTATGGCTACACCTTC.